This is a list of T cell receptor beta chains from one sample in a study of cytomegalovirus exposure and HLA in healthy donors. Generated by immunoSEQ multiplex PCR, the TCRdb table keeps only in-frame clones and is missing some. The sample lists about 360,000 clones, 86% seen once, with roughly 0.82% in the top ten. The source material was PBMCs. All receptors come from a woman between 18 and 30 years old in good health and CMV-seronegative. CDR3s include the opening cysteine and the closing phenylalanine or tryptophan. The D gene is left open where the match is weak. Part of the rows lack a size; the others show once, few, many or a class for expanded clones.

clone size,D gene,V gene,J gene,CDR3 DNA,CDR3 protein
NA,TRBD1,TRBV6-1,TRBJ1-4,TGTGCCAGCACTCTAAGGGACAGGGCGGAGGTGGGACTGTTTTTT,CASTLRDRAEVGLFF
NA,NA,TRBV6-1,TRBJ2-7,TGTGCCAGCAGTGTGGGGGGGGCGAAGTACGAGCAGTACTTC,CASSVGGAKYEQYF
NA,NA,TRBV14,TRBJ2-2,TGTGCCAGCAGCCATGAAAGGACATACAACACCGGGGAGCTGTTTTTT,CASSHERTYNTGELFF
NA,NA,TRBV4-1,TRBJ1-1,TGCGCCAGCAGCCAAGATCGTGGGAGGACGAACACTGAAGCTTTCTTT,CASSQDRGRTNTEAFF
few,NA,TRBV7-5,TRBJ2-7,TGTGTCAGAAGCTTCCAGGCCGAATACGAGCAGTACTTC,CVRSFQAEYEQYF
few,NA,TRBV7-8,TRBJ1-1,TGTGCCAGCAGCTTAGTAGATCTGAGGATCCCCGGTCGAGCTTTCTTT,CASSLVDLRIPGRAFF
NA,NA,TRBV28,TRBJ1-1,TGTGCCAGCAGTTTTGGGGGGAGTAACACTGAAGCTTTCTTT,CASSFGGSNTEAFF
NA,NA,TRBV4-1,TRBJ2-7,TGCGCCAGCAGCCAAGAACCCCTTGGGGGCAGGGAGATCTCCTACGAGCAGTACTTC,CASSQEPLGGREISYEQYF
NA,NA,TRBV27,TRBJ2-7,TGTGCCAGCAGTTTAAGTCTTACATCCTACGAGCAGTACTTC,CASSLSLTSYEQYF
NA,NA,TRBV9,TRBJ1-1,TGTGCCAGCAGCGTAGAGAAGACAGCTTTGAACACTGAAGCTTTCTTT,CASSVEKTALNTEAFF
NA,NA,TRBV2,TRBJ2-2,TGTGCCAGCAGCTACACCGGGGAGCTGTTTTTT,CASSYTGELFF
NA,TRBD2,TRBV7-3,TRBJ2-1,TGTGCCAGCAGCTTATATACGGGGACTAGCGGAAACAATGAGCAGTTCTTC,CASSLYTGTSGNNEQFF
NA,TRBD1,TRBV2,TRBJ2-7,TGTGCCAGCAGTGCGAACAGGGGGTGGACCTACGAGCAGTACTTC,CASSANRGWTYEQYF
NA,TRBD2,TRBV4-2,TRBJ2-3,TGTGCCAGCAGCCAAGATCCAGCGGGGGGGCAAAGGGATACGCAGTATTTT,CASSQDPAGGQRDTQYF
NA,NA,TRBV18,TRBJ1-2,TGTGCCAGCTCACCAGGGGCGGCTAACTATGGCTACACCTTC,CASSPGAANYGYTF
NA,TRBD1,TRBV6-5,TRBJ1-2,TGTGCCGGTTATGGACAGGGGGCGGGCTACACCTTC,CAGYGQGAGYTF
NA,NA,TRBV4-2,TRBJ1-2,TGTGCCAGCAGCCAAGATACGGCGGCAGGGCCCTATGGCTACACCTTC,CASSQDTAAGPYGYTF
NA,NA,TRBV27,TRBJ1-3,TGTGCCAGCAGTTTAATAGGGGATCTAACTGGAAACACCATATATTTT,CASSLIGDLTGNTIYF
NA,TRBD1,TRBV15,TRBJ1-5,TGTGCCACCAGCAGAGACCCAGAGGGGGCAAGCCCCCAGCATTTT,CATSRDPEGASPQHF
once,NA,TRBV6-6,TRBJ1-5,TGTGCCAGCAGTTACAGCAGGGGTGATCAGCCCCAGCATTTT,CASSYSRGDQPQHF
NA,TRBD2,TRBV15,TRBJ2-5,TGTGCCACCAGCTCTCGGGGGGACCAGACCCAGTACTTC,CATSSRGDQTQYF
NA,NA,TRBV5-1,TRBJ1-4,TGCGCCAGCAGCTTGTCCCAAGTCTCATCGGCTAATGAAAAACTGTTTTTT,CASSLSQVSSANEKLFF
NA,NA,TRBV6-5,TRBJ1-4,TGTGCCAGCAGTTACAACAGTAACGAAAAACTGTTTTTT,CASSYNSNEKLFF
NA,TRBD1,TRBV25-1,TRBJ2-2,TGTGCCAGCCAACCCAGGGGGCGAACCGGGGAGCTGTTTTTT,CASQPRGRTGELFF
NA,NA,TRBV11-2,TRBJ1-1,TGTGCCAGCAGCTTCGGGCCCGGGAGAAACACTGAAGCTTTCTTT,CASSFGPGRNTEAFF
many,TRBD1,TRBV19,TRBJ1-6,TGTGCCAGTAGTATCCGACAGGGTGATTCACCCCTCCACTTT,CASSIRQGDSPLHF
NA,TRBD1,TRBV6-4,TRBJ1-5,TGTGCCAGCAGTGACCACAGGGGGCGCACTCAGCCCCAGCATTTT,CASSDHRGRTQPQHF
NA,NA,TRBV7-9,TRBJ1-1,TGTGCCAGCTTCACCCCGGGAACTGAAGCTTTCTTT,CASFTPGTEAFF
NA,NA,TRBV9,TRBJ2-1,TGTGCCAGCAGCGGGGCGGGACCTAACAATGAGCAGTTCTTC,CASSGAGPNNEQFF
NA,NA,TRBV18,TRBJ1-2,TGTGCCAGCTCACCCGGGGCTGGGGGCCCTACAAATGGCTACACCTTC,CASSPGAGGPTNGYTF
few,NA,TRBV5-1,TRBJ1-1,TGCGCCAGCAGCTTGAAGAGCCGGGGGAGGAACACTGAAGCTTTCTTT,CASSLKSRGRNTEAFF
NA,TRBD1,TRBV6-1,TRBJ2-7,TGTGCCAGCAGTGAAGAGGTAGGACAGGGCGCCTACGAGCAGTACTTC,CASSEEVGQGAYEQYF
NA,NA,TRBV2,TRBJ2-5,TGTGCCAGCCACTCAGGGGTTTTAGAGACCCAGTACTTC,CASHSGVLETQYF
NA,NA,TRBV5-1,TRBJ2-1,TGCGCCAGCAGCTTGAGTTTCTCTCAGGGCTACAATGAGCAGTTCTTC,CASSLSFSQGYNEQFF
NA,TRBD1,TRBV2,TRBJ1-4,TGTGCCAGCAGCGGGGACAGGGCGGAAAAACTGTTTTTT,CASSGDRAEKLFF
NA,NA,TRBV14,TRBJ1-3,TGTGCCAGCAGCAATTACGGGACTCCTGGAAACACCATATATTTT,CASSNYGTPGNTIYF
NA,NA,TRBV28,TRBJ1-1,TGTGCCAGCAGCTCTTCCATCCGGGCTGAAGCTTTCTTT,CASSSSIRAEAFF
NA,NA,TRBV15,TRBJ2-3,TGTGCCACCAGCAGACGATCCGGTACGCAGTATTTT,CATSRRSGTQYF
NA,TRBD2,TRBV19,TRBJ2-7,TGTGCCAGTAGTATAGCGCCTAGCGGGGTCTACGAGCAGTACTTC,CASSIAPSGVYEQYF
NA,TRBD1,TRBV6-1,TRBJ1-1,TGTGCCAGCGAAAGGGGGCTGAACACTGAAGCTTTCTTT,CASERGLNTEAFF
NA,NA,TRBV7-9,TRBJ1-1,TGTGCCAGCAGCCAAAGACAGGACCCCTTAGGGAACACTGAAGCTTTCTTT,CASSQRQDPLGNTEAFF
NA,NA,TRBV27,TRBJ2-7,TGTGCCAGCAGTTTAGGGGGAGGACGTAGGGAGCAGTACTTC,CASSLGGGRREQYF
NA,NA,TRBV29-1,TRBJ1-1,TGCAGCGTCCTGGGCGCCCTGACAGGAAAAGCTTTCTTT,CSVLGALTGKAFF
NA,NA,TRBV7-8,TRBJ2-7,TGTGCCAGCAGCTCGTCTGCGCGCCCAGGGTCCTACGAGCAGTACTTC,CASSSSARPGSYEQYF
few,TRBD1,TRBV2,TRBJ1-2,TGTGCCAGCGGAGGACAGGGAGGTGGGGGCTACACCTTC,CASGGQGGGGYTF
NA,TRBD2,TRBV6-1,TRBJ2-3,TGTGCCAGCAGTGAGCAAGCGGGGAGCACAGATACGCAGTATTTT,CASSEQAGSTDTQYF
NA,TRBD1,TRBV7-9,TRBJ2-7,TGTGCCAGCAGCCAGACAGGGAGCGAGCAGTACTTC,CASSQTGSEQYF
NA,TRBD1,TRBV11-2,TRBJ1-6,TGTGCCAGCAGCTTAACAGGGGGCGGGTCACCCCTCCACTTT,CASSLTGGGSPLHF
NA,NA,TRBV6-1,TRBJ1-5,TGTGCCAGCAGTGAACTAGGGGTCAATCAGCCCCAGCATTTT,CASSELGVNQPQHF
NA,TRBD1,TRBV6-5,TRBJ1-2,TGTGCCAGCAGACCGACAGGGGACTATGGCTACACCTTC,CASRPTGDYGYTF
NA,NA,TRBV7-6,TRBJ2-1,TGTGCCAGCAGCTTGATCGTAGCTCCCTACAATGAGCAGTTCTTC,CASSLIVAPYNEQFF
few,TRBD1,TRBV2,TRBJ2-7,TGTGCCAGCAGGGCGACAGGGGCCCAATACGAGCAGTACTTC,CASRATGAQYEQYF